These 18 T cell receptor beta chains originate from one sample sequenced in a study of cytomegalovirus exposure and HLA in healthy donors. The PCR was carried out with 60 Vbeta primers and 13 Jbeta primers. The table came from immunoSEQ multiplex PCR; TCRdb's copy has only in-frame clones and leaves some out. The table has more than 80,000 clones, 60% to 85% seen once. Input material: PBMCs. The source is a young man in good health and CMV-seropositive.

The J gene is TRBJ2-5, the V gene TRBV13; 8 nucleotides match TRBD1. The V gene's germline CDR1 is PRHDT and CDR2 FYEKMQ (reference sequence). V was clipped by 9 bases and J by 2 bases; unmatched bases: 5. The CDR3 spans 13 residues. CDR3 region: CARCRGRQETQYF. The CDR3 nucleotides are TGTGCCAGGTGCAGGGGGCGTCAAGAGACCCAGTACTTC.

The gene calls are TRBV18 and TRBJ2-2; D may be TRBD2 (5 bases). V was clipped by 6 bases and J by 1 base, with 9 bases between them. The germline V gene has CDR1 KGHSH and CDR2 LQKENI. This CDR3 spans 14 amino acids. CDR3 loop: CASSPGKNTGELFF. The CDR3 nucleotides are TGTGCCAGCTCCCCGGGGAAGAACACCGGGGAGCTGTTTTTT.

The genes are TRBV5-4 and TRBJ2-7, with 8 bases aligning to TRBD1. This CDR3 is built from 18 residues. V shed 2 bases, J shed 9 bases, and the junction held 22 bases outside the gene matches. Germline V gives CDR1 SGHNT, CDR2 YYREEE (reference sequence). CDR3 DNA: TGTGCCAGCAGCTTACCGGGACAGGCCAACCTGCCCCGCCGGCGGCAGTACTTC. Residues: CASSLPGQANLPRRRQYF.

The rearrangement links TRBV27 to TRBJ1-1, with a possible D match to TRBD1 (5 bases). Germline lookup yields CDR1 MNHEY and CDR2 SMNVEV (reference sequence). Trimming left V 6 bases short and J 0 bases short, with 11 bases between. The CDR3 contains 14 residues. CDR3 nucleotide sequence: TGTGCCAGCAGGTTGGACAACCTGAACACTGAAGCTTTCTTT. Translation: CASRLDNLNTEAFF.

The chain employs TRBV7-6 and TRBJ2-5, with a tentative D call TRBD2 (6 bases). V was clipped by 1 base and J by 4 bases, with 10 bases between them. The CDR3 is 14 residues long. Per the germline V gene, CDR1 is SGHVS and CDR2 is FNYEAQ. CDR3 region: CASSLVGGGETQYF. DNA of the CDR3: TGTGCCAGCAGCTTAGTCGGGGGAGGAGAGACCCAGTACTTC.

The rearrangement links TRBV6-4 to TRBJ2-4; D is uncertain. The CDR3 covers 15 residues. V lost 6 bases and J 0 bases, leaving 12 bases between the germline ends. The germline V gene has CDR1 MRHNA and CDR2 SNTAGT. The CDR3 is CASSPTVLAKNIQYF. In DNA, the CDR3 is TGTGCCAGCAGCCCGACTGTATTAGCCAAAAACATTCAGTACTTC.

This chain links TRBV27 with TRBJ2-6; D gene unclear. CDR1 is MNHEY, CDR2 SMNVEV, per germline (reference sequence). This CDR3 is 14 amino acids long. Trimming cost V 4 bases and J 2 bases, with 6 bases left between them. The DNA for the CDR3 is TGTGCCAGCAGTTCCCTCCCTGGGGCCAACGTCCTGACTTTC. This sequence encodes CASSSLPGANVLTF.

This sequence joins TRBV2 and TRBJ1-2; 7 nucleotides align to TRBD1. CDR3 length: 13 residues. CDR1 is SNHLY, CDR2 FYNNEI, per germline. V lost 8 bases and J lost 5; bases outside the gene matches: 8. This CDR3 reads CASEWDSSYGYTF. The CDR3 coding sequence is TGTGCCAGCGAGTGGGACAGTTCGTATGGCTACACCTTC.

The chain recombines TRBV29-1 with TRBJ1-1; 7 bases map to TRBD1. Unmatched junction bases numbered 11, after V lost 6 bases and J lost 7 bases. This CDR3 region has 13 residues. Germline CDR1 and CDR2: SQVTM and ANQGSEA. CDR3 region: CSVHIRGVFEAFF. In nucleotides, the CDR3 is TGCAGCGTACACATCAGGGGGGTGTTTGAAGCTTTCTTT.

CDR3 amino acids: CASTLEGTDTQYF. CDR3 DNA: TGTGCCAGCACCCTCGAGGGTACAGATACGCAGTATTTT. V usage is TRBV7-3 and J usage is TRBJ2-3; a possible D gene is TRBD2 (5 bases). Germline V gene data show CDR1 as SGHTA and CDR2 as FQGTGA. There are 13 residues in the CDR3. V was shortened by 7 bases and J by 3 bases, with 11 bases between the two germline ends. The variable domain in full, with the rest retrieved from reference TRBV7-3 and TRBJ2-3, is GAGVSQTPSNKVTEKGKYVELRCDPISGHTALYWYRQSLGQGPEFLIYFQGTGAADDSGLPNDRFFAVRPEGSVSTLKIQRTERGDSAVYLCASTLEGTDTQYFGPGTRLTVL.

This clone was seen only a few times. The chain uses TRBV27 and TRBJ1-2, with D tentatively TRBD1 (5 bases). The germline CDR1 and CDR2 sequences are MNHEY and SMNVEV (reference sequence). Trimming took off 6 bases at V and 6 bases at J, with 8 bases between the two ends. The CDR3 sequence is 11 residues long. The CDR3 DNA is TGTGCCAGCAGCCAAGGGGATGGCTACACCTTC. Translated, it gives CASSQGDGYTF.

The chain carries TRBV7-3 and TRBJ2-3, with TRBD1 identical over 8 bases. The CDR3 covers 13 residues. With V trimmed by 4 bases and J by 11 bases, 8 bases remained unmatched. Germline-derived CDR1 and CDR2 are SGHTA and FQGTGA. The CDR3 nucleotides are TGTGCCAGCAGCTCATCAACAGGGGGTAGGCAGTATTTT. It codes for CASSSSTGGRQYF. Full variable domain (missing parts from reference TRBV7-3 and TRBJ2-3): GAGVSQTPSNKVTEKGKYVELRCDPISGHTALYWYRQSLGQGPEFLIYFQGTGAADDSGLPNDRFFAVRPEGSVSTLKIQRTERGDSAVYLCASSSSTGGRQYFGPGTRLTVL.

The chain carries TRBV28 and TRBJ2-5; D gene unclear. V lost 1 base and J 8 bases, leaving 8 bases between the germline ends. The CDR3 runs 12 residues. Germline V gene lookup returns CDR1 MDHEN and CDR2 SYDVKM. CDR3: CASSLLDSTQYF. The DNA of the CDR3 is TGTGCCAGCAGTTTATTAGACTCTACCCAGTACTTC.

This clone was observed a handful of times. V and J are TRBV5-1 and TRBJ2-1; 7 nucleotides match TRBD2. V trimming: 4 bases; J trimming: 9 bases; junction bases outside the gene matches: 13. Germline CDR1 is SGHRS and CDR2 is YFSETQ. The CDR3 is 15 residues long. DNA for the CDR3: TGCGCCAGCAGCCTCCAGGGAATTTGGGGGGGTGAGCAGTTCTTC. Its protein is CASSLQGIWGGEQFF.

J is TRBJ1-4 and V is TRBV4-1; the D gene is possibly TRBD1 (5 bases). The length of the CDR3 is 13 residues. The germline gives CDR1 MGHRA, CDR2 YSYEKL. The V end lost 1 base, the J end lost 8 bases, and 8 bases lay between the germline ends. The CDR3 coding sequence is TGCGCCAGCAGCCAAGGAAGGGGAGAAAAACTGTTTTTT. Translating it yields CASSQGRGEKLFF.

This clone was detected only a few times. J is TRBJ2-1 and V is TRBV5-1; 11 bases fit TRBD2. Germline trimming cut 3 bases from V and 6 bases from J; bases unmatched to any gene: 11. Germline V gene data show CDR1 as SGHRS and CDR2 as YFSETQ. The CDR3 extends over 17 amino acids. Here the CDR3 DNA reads TGCGCCAGCAGCTCTACCTTAGCGGGAGGGCCCGGCAATGAGCAGTTCTTC. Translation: CASSSTLAGGPGNEQFF.

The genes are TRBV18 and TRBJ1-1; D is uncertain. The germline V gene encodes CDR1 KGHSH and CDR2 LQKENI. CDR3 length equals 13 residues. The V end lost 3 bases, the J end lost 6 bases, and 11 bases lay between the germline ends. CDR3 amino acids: CASSPAEVPEAFF. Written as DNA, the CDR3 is TGTGCCAGCTCACCGGCCGAGGTCCCTGAAGCTTTCTTT.

The CDR3 reads CASSLPGLATGELFF. For the CDR3, the DNA is TGTGCCAGCAGTTTACCGGGACTAGCGACCGGGGAGCTGTTTTTT. The gene calls are TRBV28 and TRBJ2-2, with 10 bases fitting TRBD2. Trimming removed 2 bases from V and 5 bases from J; junction bases left unmatched: 2. CDR1 is MDHEN and CDR2 is SYDVKM in the germline V gene. There are 15 residues in the CDR3.